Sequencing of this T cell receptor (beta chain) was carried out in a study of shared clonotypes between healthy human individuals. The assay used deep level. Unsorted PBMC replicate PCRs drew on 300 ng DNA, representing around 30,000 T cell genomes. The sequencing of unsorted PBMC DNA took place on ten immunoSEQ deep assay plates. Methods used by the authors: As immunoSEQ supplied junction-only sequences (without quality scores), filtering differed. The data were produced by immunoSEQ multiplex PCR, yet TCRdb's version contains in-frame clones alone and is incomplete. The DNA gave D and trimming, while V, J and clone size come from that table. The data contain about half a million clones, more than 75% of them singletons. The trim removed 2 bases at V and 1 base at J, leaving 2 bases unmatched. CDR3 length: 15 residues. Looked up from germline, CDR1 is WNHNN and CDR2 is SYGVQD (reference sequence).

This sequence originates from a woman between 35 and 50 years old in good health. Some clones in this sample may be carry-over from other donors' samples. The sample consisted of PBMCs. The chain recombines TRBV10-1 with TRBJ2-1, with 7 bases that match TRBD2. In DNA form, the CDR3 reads TGCGCCAGCAGTGAGGACGGGGGGTCCTACAATGAGCAGTTCTTC. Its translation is CASSEDGGSYNEQFF.